A single sample is the source of the 22 T cell receptor beta chains below, sequenced in a study of prognosis after radiotherapy for stage I lung cancer. The genomic DNA TCR beta CDR3 region underwent two rounds of multiplex PCR. Gene-specific TRBV and TRBJ primers were used in PCR round one. From the multiplex PCR reads, TCRdb called clonotypes with MiXCR, one entry per CDR3 protein. The sample includes about 30,000 distinct CDR3 sequences, over 45% of them seen just once. The specimen comprised PBMCs, sampled before or after stereotactic body radiation therapy (not recorded which). All receptors come from a donor at least 50 years old with non-small cell lung cancer.

The chain couples TRBV20-1 to TRBJ2-7; 10 nucleotides align to TRBD2. CDR3 length: 15 amino acids. The V gene end was trimmed by 1 base and the J gene end by 3 bases; junction bases not matched to a gene: 6. Germline V CDR1 and CDR2: DFQATT, SNEGSKA (reference sequence). DNA for the CDR3: TGCAGTGCTAGAGGGACTAGCGGTCGATTCTACGAGCAGTACTTC. Translated, it gives CSARGTSGRFYEQYF.

For this clonotype: The germline gene is not matched at one end of the junction; a read error may be the cause. V usage is TRBV6-5 and J usage is TRBJ1-2; D is uncertain. CDR1 and CDR2 from the germline V gene are MNHEY and SVGAGI. The CDR3 runs to 15 residues. The chain's CDR3 is CARSLDPRQTHGYTF. The CDR3 nucleotides read TGTGCCAGAAGTTTAGACCCTCGGCAGACCCATGGCTACACATTC.

This clonotype occurred many times. This rearrangement joins TRBV3-1 to TRBJ1-4; TRBD1 is a possible D gene (5 bases). CDR1 is LGHDT and CDR2 is YNNKEL in the germline V gene (reference sequence). The CDR3 has 15 residues. V lost 6 bases, J lost 8 bases, and 19 bases lay in between. CDR3 loop: CASRLSGVGDEKLFF. The CDR3 nucleotides are TGTGCCAGCAGACTCTCTGGGGTGGGGGACGAAAAACTGTTTTTT.

This clonotype appeared many times. V is TRBV5-6 and J is TRBJ2-6; no clear D. Germline V gives CDR1 SGHDT, CDR2 YYEEEE. The CDR3 has 15 residues. Between the trimmed V and J ends, which lost 3 bases and 0 bases, there was a span of 7 bases. This chain's CDR3 is CASSSVGSGANVLTF. DNA for the CDR3: TGTGCCAGCAGCTCGGTAGGCTCTGGGGCCAACGTCCTGACTTTC. Variable domain in full (rest from reference TRBV5-6 and TRBJ2-6): DAGVTQSPTHLIKTRGQQVTLRCSPKSGHDTVSWYQQALGQGPQFIFQYYEEEERQRGNFPDRFSGHQFPNYSSELNVNALLLGDSALYLCASSSVGSGANVLTFGAGSRLTVL.

By share of the sample, this clonotype is medium-sized. V is TRBV7-2 and J is TRBJ1-2, with 9 bases aligning to TRBD1. CDR1 is SGHTA and CDR2 is FQGNSA in the germline V gene. The CDR3 spans 14 residues. With V trimmed by 4 bases and J by 3 bases, 3 bases remained unmatched. The CDR3 region is CASSSQGADYGYTF. The CDR3 region has the DNA TGTGCCAGCAGCTCACAGGGGGCGGACTATGGCTACACCTTC.

In its sample, this clonotype was seen many times. The V gene is TRBV12-5, the J gene TRBJ1-1, with D possibly matching TRBD1 (6 bases). CDR1 and CDR2 from the germline V gene are LGHNT and FRNRAP. The CDR3 runs 15 residues. V was shortened by 6 bases and J by 2 bases, with 16 bases between the two germline ends. The chain's CDR3 is CASGPAGTINTEAFF. In DNA, the CDR3 is TGTGCTAGTGGCCCAGCCGGGACAATAAACACTGAAGCTTTCTTT.

The chain combines TRBV3-1 with TRBJ1-6; D gene ambiguous. CDR3 size: 14 residues. Trimming removed 0 bases at V and 8 bases at J, with 8 bases between. Germline loops: CDR1 LGHDT, CDR2 YNNKEL (reference sequence). CDR3 bases: TGTGCCAGCAGCCAAGATCTTGGGGATTCACCCCTCCACTTT. This sequence encodes CASSQDLGDSPLHF.

This clonotype has at least ten counts. The chain has TRBV30 and TRBJ2-7; D remains unclear. This CDR3 region has 12 residues. V gave up 2 bases and J gave up 3 bases, with 8 bases separating them. Per germline, CDR1 GTSNPN and CDR2 SVGIG (reference sequence). The CDR3 region has the DNA TGTGCCTGGAGTCTCGGAAACTACGAGCAGTACTTC. It specifies CAWSLGNYEQYF.

This clonotype has only one observation. A far larger clone is only one base removed, so a read error is likely. The rearrangement joins TRBV7-9 to TRBJ2-7; 7 nucleotides line up with TRBD2. Germline CDR1 SEHNR, CDR2 FQNEAQ (reference sequence). Trimming removed 2 bases from V and 3 bases from J; junction bases left unmatched: 13. The CDR3 is made up of 17 amino acids. The CDR3 is CASSLKLASPLVYEQYF. The CDR3 DNA reads TGTGCCAGCAGCTTAAAACTAGCGTCCCCCCTCGTCTACGAGCAGTACTTC.

In regard to this clonotype: This likely reflects a read error, since a far larger clone is one base away. The gene calls are TRBV2 and TRBJ2-7; 8 nucleotides align to TRBD1. This CDR3 is built from 15 residues. The trim removed 6 bases at V and 7 bases at J, leaving 14 bases unmatched. Germline values: CDR1 SNHLY, CDR2 FYNNEI. The CDR3 protein is CASSHSRDRGKEQYF. The CDR3 DNA follows: TGTGCCAGCAGCCATAGCCGAGACAGGGGAAAAGAGCAGTACTTC.

This sequence joins TRBV12-3 or TRBV12-4 and TRBJ1-2; the D is unclear. Trimming left V 1 base short and J 5 bases short, with 8 bases between. CDR3 length: 13 residues. The CDR3 region has the DNA TGTGCCAGCAGTTTAGGGGTAGGTTATGGCTACACCTTC. Amino acid sequence: CASSLGVGYGYTF.

This clonotype has ten or more counts. The chain employs TRBV20-1 and TRBJ2-1, with TRBD2 identical over 16 bases. The CDR3 loop spans 16 amino acids. The germline V gene encodes CDR1 DFQATT and CDR2 SNEGSKA (reference sequence). V gave up 0 bases and J gave up 15 bases; unmatched junction bases: 11. The CDR3 reads CSARDPTGLAGGPLFF. The CDR3 DNA follows: TGCAGTGCTAGAGATCCCACGGGACTAGCGGGAGGGCCTTTGTTCTTC.

This chain connects TRBV6-2 or TRBV6-3 to TRBJ1-2; maybe TRBD1 (5 bases). V was cut by 5 bases and J by 3 bases, with 13 bases left in between. From germline, CDR1 is MNHEY and CDR2 SVGEGT. The CDR3 is 14 residues long. DNA for the CDR3: TGTGCCAGCAGTACGACAGAGACCCACTATGGCTACACCTTC. Its translation is CASSTTETHYGYTF.

By its share, this clonotype is medium-sized. The V gene is TRBV30, the J gene TRBJ1-2; D perhaps matches TRBD1 (6 bases). This CDR3 has 12 amino acids. Trimming removed 5 bases from V and 7 bases from J, with 14 bases in between. The germline gives CDR1 GTSNPN, CDR2 SVGIG (reference sequence). In DNA form, the CDR3 reads TGTGCCTGGCGAAGGACAGTAAGTGGCTACACCTTC. This codes for CAWRRTVSGYTF. Variable domain in full (rest from reference TRBV30 and TRBJ1-2): SQTIHQWPATLVQPVGSPLSLECTVEGTSNPNLYWYRQAAGRGLQLLFYSVGIGQISSEVPQNLSASRPQDRQFILSSKKLLLSDSGFYLCAWRRTVSGYTFGSGTRLTVV.

The genes are TRBV19 and TRBJ1-6, with 10 bases identical to TRBD1. Trimming at V came to 7 bases and at J to 7 bases, leaving 1 base not matched to a gene. Germline V gene data show CDR1 as LNHDA and CDR2 as SQIVND (reference sequence). The CDR3 has 13 amino acids. The CDR3: CASMGQGNSPLHF. CDR3 sequence (DNA): TGTGCCAGTATGGGACAGGGGAATTCACCCCTCCACTTT. The full variable domain, with the rest looked up from reference TRBV19 and TRBJ1-6, is DGGITQSPKYLFRKEGQNVTLSCEQNLNHDAMYWYRQDPGQGLRLIYYSQIVNDFQKGDIAEGYSVSREKKESFPLTVTSAQKNPTAFYLCASMGQGNSPLHFGNGTRLTVT.

This clonotype came up many times. The J gene is TRBJ2-7, the V gene TRBV30; D is possibly TRBD1 (6 bases). With 3 bases removed from V and 0 bases from J, the gap between germline ends came to 6 bases. Germline lookup yields CDR1 GTSNPN and CDR2 SVGIG (reference sequence). CDR3 size: 12 residues. CDR3 amino acids: CAWRDSSYEQYF. For the CDR3, the DNA is TGTGCCTGGAGGGACAGCTCCTACGAGCAGTACTTC. The entire variable domain, with the rest obtained from reference TRBV30 and TRBJ2-7, is as follows: SQTIHQWPATLVQPVGSPLSLECTVEGTSNPNLYWYRQAAGRGLQLLFYSVGIGQISSEVPQNLSASRPQDRQFILSSKKLLLSDSGFYLCAWRDSSYEQYFGPGTRLTVT.

This clonotype was picked up many times. The rearrangement joins TRBV7-2 to TRBJ2-1; no clear D. The V gene's germline CDR1 is SGHTA and CDR2 FQGNSA. Trimming took off 3 bases at V and 5 bases at J, with 8 bases between the two ends. CDR3 length: 13 amino acids. For the CDR3, the DNA is TGTGCCAGCAGCTTTGGGCCCGACAATGAGCAGTTCTTC. Its protein product is CASSFGPDNEQFF.

This clonotype was recorded many times. The chain joins TRBV18 to TRBJ1-1; D call uncertain. The V gene lost 4 bases and the J gene lost 5 bases, with 11 bases spanning the gap. Germline-derived CDR1 and CDR2 are KGHSH and LQKENI. This CDR3 spans 13 amino acids. The CDR3 region has the DNA TGTGCCAGCTCACGCGACATTAATACTGAAGCTTTCTTT. It yields the protein CASSRDINTEAFF.

In regard to this clonotype: A far larger clone is just one base off, so this is likely a read error. The chain has TRBV7-9 and TRBJ2-7, with D possibly matching TRBD1 (6 bases). The CDR3 runs to 18 residues. V lost 0 bases and J lost 3, with 21 bases in between. The germline V gene has CDR1 SEHNR and CDR2 FQNEAQ (reference sequence). In nucleotides, the CDR3 is TGTGCCAGCAGCTTAGCCGGGACACTAAGGTTTAGAGGCTACGAGCAGTACTTC. The encoded protein is CASSLAGTLRFRGYEQYF.

About this clonotype itself: With only one base between it and a far larger clone, this is likely a read error. The chain recombines TRBV5-6 with TRBJ2-7; D gene unclear. Trimming removed 1 base from V and 5 bases from J, with 13 bases in between. CDR3 size: 14 residues. Germline CDR1 reads SGHDT; CDR2 reads YYEEEE. The CDR3 DNA reads TGTGCCAGCAGCTTGCCGGGTTACCCACACGAGCAGTACTTC. Protein product: CASSLPGYPHEQYF.

Many counts were recorded for this clonotype. J is TRBJ2-1 and V is TRBV6-4, with 10 bases matching TRBD2. Germline V lookup: CDR1 MRHNA, CDR2 SNTAGT. J lost 9 bases, V lost 5 bases, and 7 bases had no gene match. This CDR3 region has 14 residues. For the CDR3, the DNA is TGTGCCAGCAGTCGTCTAGCGGGAGAAGGTGAGCAGTTCTTC. Translated, it gives CASSRLAGEGEQFF.

This clonotype was observed at least ten times. The rearrangement uses TRBV6-9 and TRBJ2-7, with D maybe TRBD1 (7 bases). V lost 3 bases to trimming and J lost 6 bases, with 36 bases between them. The germline CDR1 and CDR2 sequences are MNHGY and SVAAGI. CDR3 size: 21 residues. The chain's CDR3 is CASSYLSPEGRGSRKGSEQYF. Written as DNA, the CDR3 is TGTGCCAGCAGTTACCTCTCACCGGAGGGCAGGGGGAGTAGAAAAGGGTCCGAGCAGTACTTC.